The 32 T cell receptor beta chains presented below share a single source sample, sequenced in a study of response to subunit inactivated influenza vaccine. One entry per CDR3 protein results from TCRdb running MiXCR on the RT-PCR reads. The sample includes approximately 500,000 distinct CDR3 sequences, less than 25% of them seen just once. The same sample was also used in a study of T cells expressing NK-cell markers. In that study: A 5'RACE template switching approach incorporating UMIs was used to make TCR beta cDNA.

Sequencing used CD4+ T cells sorted from PBMCs, obtained approximately 13 days after vaccination. The source is a man between 50 and 59 years old who received an inactivated influenza vaccine.

CDR3 protein: CASSPPGQGEGTQYF. CDR3 nucleotides: TGTGCCAGCAGTCCACCGGGACAGGGTGAAGGGACCCAGTACTTC. The genes are TRBV28 and TRBJ2-5; 9 nucleotides match TRBD1. This CDR3 contains 15 residues. Germline V lookup: CDR1 MDHEN, CDR2 SYDVKM. Trimming at V came to 5 bases and at J to 7 bases, leaving 11 bases not matched to a gene.

The rearrangement joins TRBV20-1 to TRBJ2-7; 13 bases map to TRBD2. The germline CDR1 and CDR2 sequences are DFQATT and SNEGSKA (reference sequence). V dropped 4 bases and J dropped 2; count of bases not matched to a gene: 8. This CDR3 region has 16 residues. CDR3 sequence reads: CSATAGTSGNPYEQYF. CDR3 sequence (DNA): TGCAGTGCTACGGCCGGGACTAGCGGGAATCCCTACGAGCAGTACTTC.

This chain joins TRBV21-1 and TRBJ2-2; TRBD1 is the table's D call, not checked against the DNA. TRBV21-1 counts as a pseudogene. The CDR3 sequence is 16 residues long. CDR3 in amino acids: CASSPRGQGATGELFF. DNA of the CDR3: TGTGCCAGCAGCCCCCGAGGACAGGGTGCCACCGGGGAGCTGTTTTTT.

In its sample, this clonotype was seen many times. The chain has TRBV5-1 and TRBJ2-3, with 11 bases aligning to TRBD2. This CDR3 is built from 16 residues. CDR1 is SGHRS, CDR2 YFSETQ, per germline. The J segment lost 5 bases and the V segment lost 4 bases, leaving 9 bases of the junction unmatched. The CDR3: CASSVYGTSGLDTQYF. The CDR3 DNA is TGCGCCAGCAGCGTCTACGGGACTAGCGGTCTAGATACGCAGTATTTT.

This clonotype was recorded a few times. The rearrangement uses TRBV7-2 and TRBJ1-5, with TRBD1 as a possible D gene (6 bases). Germline V gives CDR1 SGHTA, CDR2 FQGNSA. There are 14 residues in the CDR3. The V end lost 0 bases, the J end lost 4 bases, and 7 bases lay between the germline ends. Here the CDR3 reads CASSLATGNQPQHF. CDR3 DNA sequence: TGTGCCAGCAGCTTAGCGACAGGTAATCAGCCCCAGCATTTT. The full variable domain, completed using reference TRBV7-2 and TRBJ1-5, is GAGVSQSPSNKVTEKGKDVELRCDPISGHTALYWYRQSLGQGLEFLIYFQGNSAPDKSGLPSDRFSAERTGGSVSTLTIQRTQQEDSAVYLCASSLATGNQPQHFGDGTRLSIL.

J is TRBJ2-1 and V is TRBV4-2; 14 bases align to TRBD2. Trimming cost V 4 bases and J 7 bases; bases outside gene matches: 6. CDR3 size: 16 residues. CDR1 and CDR2 (germline): LGHNA, YNFKEQ. Written as DNA, the CDR3 is TGTGCCAGCAGCCCACTGACTAGCGGGAGGGGAAATGAGCAGTTCTTC. It specifies CASSPLTSGRGNEQFF.

The chain links TRBV7-6 to TRBJ2-7; tentatively, D is TRBD1 or TRBD2 (5 bases each). Germline CDR1 is SGHVS and CDR2 is FNYEAQ. V gave up 1 base and J gave up 6 bases, with 16 bases separating them. The length of the CDR3 is 15 residues. The CDR3 DNA follows: TGTGCCAGCAGCTTAGTGGGGGATACGTCGTCCGAGCAGTACTTC. It encodes CASSLVGDTSSEQYF.

There are a few counts of this clonotype. The chain combines TRBV29-1 with TRBJ2-7, with no clear D. The CDR3 runs 13 residues. Trimming left V 2 bases short and J 9 bases short, with 17 bases between. CDR1 is SQVTM and CDR2 is ANQGSEA in the germline V gene. CDR3 sequence: CSVESPNGRWQYF. The CDR3 coding sequence is TGCAGCGTTGAAAGTCCGAACGGAAGGTGGCAGTACTTC.

The table lists this clonotype with a few counts. The chain couples TRBV20-1 to TRBJ2-3; maybe TRBD2 (6 bases). The V gene lost 6 bases and the J gene lost 0 bases, with 16 bases spanning the gap. This CDR3 comprises 15 residues. Germline assignment: CDR1 DFQATT and CDR2 SNEGSKA (reference sequence). The CDR3 DNA reads TGCAGTGCCGAGTTCGGGAGTGGCAGCACAGATACGCAGTATTTT. Its translation: CSAEFGSGSTDTQYF.

This clonotype showed up just a few times. CDR3 bases: TGCAGTGCTAGAAGGACTAGCTCCCTTGACGAGCAGTACTTC. Amino acids: CSARRTSSLDEQYF. The J gene is TRBJ2-7, the V gene TRBV20-1; 8 bases map to TRBD2. There are 14 residues in the CDR3. Germline V gives CDR1 DFQATT, CDR2 SNEGSKA (reference sequence). After removal of 2 bases from V and 5 bases from J, the junction contained 8 bases not matched to a gene.

This clonotype was observed a few times. V usage is TRBV7-2 and J usage is TRBJ1-1; D unclear. The germline V gene has CDR1 SGHTA and CDR2 FQGNSA. This CDR3 comprises 14 residues. Trimming cost V 6 bases and J 0 bases, with 11 bases left between them. The CDR3 DNA reads as TGTGCCAGCAGTTCACAGAGGATGAACACTGAAGCTTTCTTT. Protein product: CASSSQRMNTEAFF. Drawing the rest from reference TRBV7-2 and TRBJ1-1, the complete variable domain is GAGVSQSPSNKVTEKGKDVELRCDPISGHTALYWYRQSLGQGLEFLIYFQGNSAPDKSGLPSDRFSAERTGGSVSTLTIQRTQQEDSAVYLCASSSQRMNTEAFFGQGTRLTVV.

This clonotype was seen repeatedly, ten times or more. This chain connects TRBV6-2 or TRBV6-3 to TRBJ2-1; 9 bases are a match to TRBD1. The V segment lost 6 bases and the J segment 4 bases; nucleotides outside the gene matches: 7. Germline V gene data show CDR1 as MNHEY and CDR2 as SVGEGT. The CDR3 runs 15 residues. CDR3 sequence: CASRSNRGLYNEQFF. DNA for the CDR3: TGTGCCAGCAGATCCAACAGGGGGCTTTACAATGAGCAGTTCTTC.

This sequence joins TRBV5-1 and TRBJ2-7; possibly TRBD2 for D (5 bases). The CDR3 covers 13 residues. The germline V gene encodes CDR1 SGHRS and CDR2 YFSETQ. The V end lost 4 bases, the J end lost 3 bases, and 11 bases lay between the germline ends. The DNA of the CDR3 is TGCGCCAGCAGCGCGGCCGACTACTACGAGCAGTACTTC. It specifies CASSAADYYEQYF.

There are a few counts of this clonotype. DNA of the CDR3: TGTGCCATCAGTGACCCCGGTCCCGTCAGCGAGCAGTACTTC. It yields the protein CAISDPGPVSEQYF. The rearrangement uses TRBV10-3 and TRBJ2-7, with D unclear. Germline V lookup: CDR1 ENHRY, CDR2 SYGVKD. V was cut by 3 bases and J by 6 bases, with 15 bases left in between. The CDR3 totals 14 residues.

The table lists this clonotype with a few counts. V and J are TRBV7-2 and TRBJ2-7; D may be TRBD2 (6 bases). Per germline, CDR1 SGHTA and CDR2 FQGNSA. Trimming removed 3 bases from V and 5 bases from J, with 11 bases in between. This CDR3 spans 13 amino acids. CDR3 DNA sequence: TGTGCCAGCAGCTTTAGGGAGGCCCACGAGCAGTACTTC. Translated: CASSFREAHEQYF.

The chain joins TRBV10-3 to TRBJ2-1; no reliable D call. V shed 4 bases and J shed 6 bases, with 13 bases lying between them. Germline values: CDR1 ENHRY, CDR2 SYGVKD. This CDR3 has 14 amino acids. The CDR3 coding sequence is TGTGCCATCAGTGCAGGACCCCCAGGCAATGAGCAGTTCTTC. Translating it yields CAISAGPPGNEQFF.

The chain uses TRBV5-1 and TRBJ1-6, with a tentative D call TRBD1 (5 bases). The CDR3 runs to 15 residues. Germline CDR1 reads SGHRS; CDR2 reads YFSETQ. V shed 5 bases and J shed 0 bases, with 9 bases lying between them. The CDR3 DNA sequence: TGCGCCAGCAGACAGGCAAGCTCCTATAATTCACCCCTCCACTTT. Translated, it gives CASRQASSYNSPLHF.

This clonotype was seen more than once but under ten times. The genes are TRBV11-2 and TRBJ2-5; either TRBD1 or TRBD2 may fit D (5 bases each). V gave up 6 bases and J gave up 2 bases, with 19 bases separating them. The CDR3 totals 16 residues. Germline CDR1 reads SGHAT; CDR2 reads FQNNGV. CDR3 in amino acids: CASSGLRRDLQETQYF. For the CDR3, the DNA is TGTGCCAGCAGTGGGCTTCGACGGGACCTTCAAGAGACCCAGTACTTC.

This chain links TRBV6-1 with TRBJ1-5; D is possibly TRBD1 (6 bases). Germline assignment: CDR1 MNHNS and CDR2 SASEGT. This CDR3 region has 15 residues. Deletions cut 7 bases from V and 5 bases from J, with 18 bases between. CDR3 bases: TGTGCCAGCACCCCAGTGTCGGGGGCGTATCAGCCCCAGCATTTT. It codes for CASTPVSGAYQPQHF.

This chain joins TRBV11-1 and TRBJ2-3; 9 bases map to TRBD2. Germline lookup yields CDR1 SGHAT and CDR2 FQDESV (reference sequence). This CDR3 is 16 amino acids long. The J segment lost 3 bases and the V segment lost 8 bases, leaving 12 bases of the junction unmatched. The CDR3 protein is CASRGGGAVGTDTQYF. In nucleotides, the CDR3 is TGTGCCAGCCGCGGCGGGGGGGCTGTTGGAACAGATACGCAGTATTTT.

V gene TRBV4-3 combines with J gene TRBJ1-6, with a weak D call TRBD1 (5 bases). This CDR3 is 16 amino acids long. The ends were cut back, 4 bases at V and 9 bases at J, with 19 bases in the middle. In germline, CDR1 is LGHNA, CDR2 YSLEER. Written as DNA, the CDR3 is TGCGCCAGCAGCCCCGGATCTGGACACGATGGTTCACCCCTCCACTTT. Translated: CASSPGSGHDGSPLHF.

This chain connects TRBV7-2 to TRBJ2-7, with 11 bases identical to TRBD2. CDR3 length equals 15 residues. Germline CDR1 reads SGHTA; CDR2 reads FQGNSA. V gave up 5 bases and J gave up 7 bases; unmatched junction bases: 10. The CDR3 DNA reads as TGTGCCAGCAGCGCTACTAGCGGGGGTCTGGGTGAGCAGTACTTC. Residues: CASSATSGGLGEQYF.

V and J are TRBV10-3 and TRBJ2-7; D is perhaps TRBD2 (7 bases). V was pared by 5 bases and J by 4 bases, with 15 bases between. CDR1 and CDR2 (germline): ENHRY, SYGVKD. CDR3 length equals 14 residues. The CDR3 is CAISSKGEGYEQYF. DNA of the CDR3: TGTGCCATCAGTTCCAAGGGGGAGGGGTACGAGCAGTACTTC.

This clonotype was counted between two and nine times. The genes are TRBV10-3 and TRBJ1-5; no definite D call. Germline V gene sequence: CDR1 ENHRY, CDR2 SYGVKD. This CDR3 contains 14 residues. V was trimmed by 3 bases and J by 0 bases, leaving 6 bases between them. The CDR3 protein is CAISDRYSNQPQHF. The CDR3 DNA is TGTGCCATCAGTGACAGATATAGCAATCAGCCCCAGCATTTT.

This clonotype was observed a few times. The V and J genes are TRBV29-1 and TRBJ2-2, with no clear D. This CDR3 has 10 residues. Germline CDR1 reads SQVTM; CDR2 reads ANQGSEA. Trimming removed 3 bases at V and 6 bases at J, with 2 bases between. The CDR3: CSVDAGELFF. The CDR3 region has the DNA TGCAGCGTTGATGCCGGGGAGCTGTTTTTT.

The chain couples TRBV18 to TRBJ1-1, with 7 bases identical to TRBD1. The CDR3 runs 13 residues. Germline CDR1 and CDR2: KGHSH and LQKENI. The trim removed 5 bases at V and 3 bases at J, leaving 3 bases unmatched. The chain's CDR3 is CASSKQGYTEAFF. CDR3 in DNA: TGTGCCAGCTCAAAACAGGGGTACACTGAAGCTTTCTTT.

The chain employs TRBV9 and TRBJ2-2; 9 nucleotides agree with TRBD1. Germline V lookup: CDR1 SGDLS, CDR2 YYNGEE. This CDR3 region has 17 residues. Trimming cost V 2 bases and J 6 bases; bases outside gene matches: 11. This CDR3 is CASSVGQGKGESGELFF. CDR3 coding DNA: TGTGCCAGCAGCGTGGGACAGGGAAAGGGGGAGTCCGGGGAGCTGTTTTTT.

The sample holds a few counts of this clonotype. This chain joins TRBV5-1 and TRBJ2-4; 7 bases are a match to TRBD1. J was trimmed by 6 bases and V by 0 bases; bases with no gene match: 3. Germline V gene lookup returns CDR1 SGHRS and CDR2 YFSETQ. The CDR3 has 14 residues. Written as DNA, the CDR3 is TGCGCCAGCAGCTTGGAACAGGGGACAAACATTCAGTACTTC. It specifies CASSLEQGTNIQYF.

The chain joins TRBV28 to TRBJ2-1; D perhaps matches TRBD2 (5 bases). V was trimmed by 4 bases and J by 9 bases, leaving 19 bases between them. This CDR3 spans 15 amino acids. CDR1 is MDHEN and CDR2 is SYDVKM in the germline V gene. This CDR3 is CASSSARGRFSEQFF. Written as DNA, the CDR3 is TGTGCCAGCAGTTCCGCCAGAGGGCGTTTTAGTGAGCAGTTCTTC.

This clonotype was counted a few times. The CDR3 coding sequence is TGCAGTGCTCAAGCCCGGGACAAGGTACTCAATGAGCAGTTCTTC. Its protein is CSAQARDKVLNEQFF. V usage is TRBV20-1 and J usage is TRBJ2-1, with D maybe TRBD1 (6 bases). Germline assignment: CDR1 DFQATT and CDR2 SNEGSKA (reference sequence). Trimming took 5 bases from V and 6 from J, leaving 20 bases between them. The CDR3 runs to 15 residues.

The V gene is TRBV11-2, the J gene TRBJ1-1; D remains unclear. Germline CDR1 is SGHAT and CDR2 is FQNNGV. Trimming stripped 4 bases from V and 4 bases from J, with 10 bases between. CDR3 length: 13 amino acids. CDR3 nucleotides: TGTGCCAGCAGCTCAACGAGGAGCACTGAAGCTTTCTTT. Protein sequence: CASSSTRSTEAFF. The entire variable domain, with the rest obtained from reference TRBV11-2 and TRBJ1-1, is as follows: EAGVAQSPRYKIIEKRQSVAFWCNPISGHATLYWYQQILGQGPKLLIQFQNNGVVDDSQLPKDRFSAERLKGVDSTLKIQPAKLEDSAVYLCASSSTRSTEAFFGQGTRLTVV.

The rearrangement links TRBV3-1 to TRBJ1-1; D may be TRBD1 (6 bases). This CDR3 is 14 amino acids long. Trimming cost V 3 bases and J 8 bases, with 16 bases left between them. In germline, CDR1 is LGHDT, CDR2 YNNKEL (reference sequence). Written as DNA, the CDR3 is TGTGCCAGCAGCCACAGGGGCCGATTTATGGAAGCTTTCTTT. This gives the protein CASSHRGRFMEAFF.